The 27 T cell receptor beta chains below come from one sample, sequenced in a study of CXCR3-negative and CXCR3-positive naive CD8 T cells. Study findings and constraints: Naive cells with CXCR3 showed TRB CDR3s that were more hydrophobic than those in CXCR3-negative naive cells.

The authors made the TRB cDNA libraries by 5' RACE using UMI labels. With the 5' RACE reads reprocessed, TCRdb shows one record per CDR3 protein and no DNA. The sample totals roughly 59,000 distinct CDR3 sequences. No antigen has been assigned to these receptors. Material: naive CXCR3+ CD8+ T cells from blood. The subset here: CD45RO-CCR7+CD27+CD95- naive CD8+ T cells expressing CXCR3 (TNR3+). Receptors originate from a human donor in good health. Some clones in this sample may be carry-over from other donors' samples.

This chain uses TRBV5-6 with TRBJ1-5; TCRdb designates TRBD1, a call that cannot be tested without DNA. CDR3 size: 11 residues. In germline, CDR1 is SGHDT, CDR2 YYEEEE. This chain's CDR3 is CASSPRQPQHF.

The gene calls are TRBV7-8 and TRBJ2-7. This CDR3 spans 13 amino acids. CDR1 and CDR2 (germline): SGHVS, FQNEAQ. CDR3 sequence reads: CASSLDEAYEKYF.

The chain couples TRBV6-6 to TRBJ2-7; lacking DNA, the TRBD1 call made by TCRdb goes unchecked. CDR1 and CDR2 from the germline V gene are MNHNY and SVGAGI (reference sequence). This CDR3 is 13 amino acids long. CDR3 residues: CASSWPGHDEQYF.

The chain couples TRBV4-3 to TRBJ2-7; TCRdb lists TRBD2, though no DNA is available to test this call. The CDR3 totals 16 residues. In germline, CDR1 is LGHNA, CDR2 YSLEER. The CDR3 loop is CASSQSSGGPGYEQYF.

V is TRBV29-1 and J is TRBJ1-5; the D gene TCRdb calls, TRBD1, cannot be checked with no DNA. Per the germline V gene, CDR1 is SQVTM and CDR2 is ANQGSEA. The CDR3 spans 13 residues. The chain's CDR3 is CSVGGGFNQPQHF.

The chain recombines TRBV12-3 or TRBV12-4 with TRBJ2-1; TCRdb outputs TRBD1, but without DNA this stays unchecked. The CDR3 runs 17 residues. The CDR3 reads CASSFSSPTGRYNEQFF.

V gene TRBV6-2 or TRBV6-3 combines with J gene TRBJ2-7; TCRdb selects TRBD1, and the lack of DNA leaves this call unchecked. From germline, CDR1 is MNHEY and CDR2 SVGEGT. The CDR3 spans 14 residues. The CDR3 sequence: CASSHGDRGYEQYF.

V gene TRBV29-1 combines with J gene TRBJ2-7; the TCRdb D gene call, TRBD1, has no DNA to confirm it. Germline CDR1 is SQVTM and CDR2 is ANQGSEA. This CDR3 comprises 13 residues. The CDR3 loop is CSVSQEITYEQYF.

This chain joins TRBV6-5 and TRBJ2-7; TCRdb calls TRBD1, which cannot be checked without DNA. The CDR3 extends over 14 amino acids. CDR1 is MNHEY and CDR2 is SVGAGI in the germline V gene. CDR3 sequence: CASSYRDTAYEQYF.

The J gene is TRBJ2-1, the V gene TRBV20-1; TCRdb designates TRBD1, a call that cannot be tested without DNA. The CDR3 has 16 amino acids. Germline lookup yields CDR1 DFQATT and CDR2 SNEGSKA (reference sequence). CDR3 region: CSARDIGGASYNEQFF.

This chain uses TRBV12-3 or TRBV12-4 with TRBJ1-2; TCRdb calls TRBD1, which cannot be checked without DNA. CDR3 length equals 15 residues. This chain's CDR3 is CASSPAGTANYGYTF.

J is TRBJ2-5 and V is TRBV29-1; as DNA is missing, the TRBD1 call by TCRdb cannot be tested. Germline CDR1 SQVTM, CDR2 ANQGSEA. The CDR3 is 15 residues long. CDR3 region: CSVEGGLPGEETQYF.

The chain carries TRBV9 and TRBJ2-1; the D gene TCRdb calls, TRBD2, cannot be checked with no DNA. CDR1 SGDLS and CDR2 YYNGEE come from the germline V gene. This CDR3 comprises 16 residues. The CDR3 loop reads CASSGLSGGIYNEQFF.

CDR3 loop: CSARPPARNSYNEQFF. V and J are TRBV20-1 and TRBJ2-1; TCRdb's assignment of TRBD2 cannot be checked, as there is no DNA. The CDR3 spans 16 residues. The germline CDR1 and CDR2 sequences are DFQATT and SNEGSKA (reference sequence).

The gene calls are TRBV12-3 or TRBV12-4 and TRBJ2-4; TCRdb calls TRBD2, which cannot be checked without DNA. This CDR3 comprises 13 residues. CDR3: CASSRVGDGIQYF.

This chain connects TRBV4-1 to TRBJ1-1. The germline V gene encodes CDR1 MGHRA and CDR2 YSYEKL. The CDR3 consists of 15 residues. The CDR3 sequence is CASSQDSGVGTEAFF.

The chain recombines TRBV4-3 with TRBJ2-3; there is no DNA to check the TCRdb D call of TRBD2. Germline CDR1 reads LGHNA; CDR2 reads YSLEER. This CDR3 is 17 amino acids long. CDR3 region: CASSQDQLAGLTDTQYF.

The chain has TRBV28 and TRBJ1-5; checking the TCRdb D call of TRBD1 is not possible without DNA. The CDR3 has 17 amino acids. The germline V gene encodes CDR1 MDHEN and CDR2 SYDVKM. CDR3: CASRELNGPLANQPQHF. The whole variable domain, remainder taken from reference TRBV28 and TRBJ1-5, is DVKVTQSSRYLVKRTGEKVFLECVQDMDHENMFWYRQDPGLGLRLIYFSYDVKMKEKGDIPEGYSVSREKKERFSLILESASTNQTSMYLCASRELNGPLANQPQHFGDGTRLSIL.

V and J are TRBV6-2 or TRBV6-3 and TRBJ2-7. CDR1 and CDR2 (germline): MNHEY, SVGEGT. The CDR3 runs 15 residues. CDR3: CASSYSRTRVDEQYF.

The rearrangement links TRBV19 to TRBJ2-1; TCRdb names TRBD1, which stays unverified in the absence of DNA. There are 16 residues in the CDR3. Germline V CDR1 and CDR2: LNHDA, SQIVND (reference sequence). The CDR3 loop reads CASSIHGTGVAGEQFF. The entire variable domain, with the rest obtained from reference TRBV19 and TRBJ2-1, is as follows: DGGITQSPKYLFRKEGQNVTLSCEQNLNHDAMYWYRQDPGQGLRLIYYSQIVNDFQKGDIAEGYSVSREKKESFPLTVTSAQKNPTAFYLCASSIHGTGVAGEQFFGPGTRLTVL.

The rearrangement uses TRBV5-6 and TRBJ2-7; the D call from TCRdb, TRBD1, cannot be confirmed without DNA. CDR1 is SGHDT and CDR2 is YYEEEE in the germline V gene. CDR3 length equals 17 residues. Here the CDR3 reads CASSLGEGTGRKYEQYF. The whole variable domain, filled in from reference TRBV5-6 and TRBJ2-7, reads DAGVTQSPTHLIKTRGQQVTLRCSPKSGHDTVSWYQQALGQGPQFIFQYYEEEERQRGNFPDRFSGHQFPNYSSELNVNALLLGDSALYLCASSLGEGTGRKYEQYFGPGTRLTVT.

The rearrangement joins TRBV12-3 or TRBV12-4 to TRBJ2-4; the D gene TCRdb calls, TRBD1, cannot be checked with no DNA. The length of the CDR3 is 13 residues. The CDR3 spells CASSPGGSNIQYF.

J is TRBJ1-2 and V is TRBV12-3 or TRBV12-4; TCRdb gives TRBD1 as the D gene, but with no DNA this cannot be confirmed. This CDR3 region has 15 residues. CDR3 region: CASSPTGPLLYGYTF.

The chain is built from TRBV7-9 and TRBJ2-7; TCRdb's D call, TRBD1, is unchecked because there is no DNA. CDR3 length equals 16 residues. From germline, CDR1 is SEHNR and CDR2 FQNEAQ (reference sequence). CDR3 loop: CASSLKDGGPTYEQYF.

CDR3 region: CSVEEGYEQYF. V is TRBV29-1 and J is TRBJ2-7. The CDR3 has 11 residues. Looked up from germline, CDR1 is SQVTM and CDR2 is ANQGSEA.

V usage is TRBV28 and J usage is TRBJ2-3. CDR3 length: 15 residues. Germline V lookup: CDR1 MDHEN, CDR2 SYDVKM. The CDR3 region is CASSFPGSSTDTQYF.

This chain connects TRBV20-1 to TRBJ1-1. Germline CDR1 DFQATT, CDR2 SNEGSKA (reference sequence). The CDR3 consists of 14 residues. CDR3 amino acids: CSARAPDWNTEAFF.